This T cell receptor beta chain appears in the sequencing data of a study of OX40 agonist ivuxolimab in advanced cancers. On the study more broadly: At around 83% male, the cohort had a mean age of 60 years, ranging from about 20 to 79.

Autoimmune disease history or systemic immunosuppression excluded patients. Overall study findings and caveats: Within 6 weeks, CD4+ and CD8+ blood T cells expanded clonally at 0.1 to 3.0 mg/kg. In general, CD8+ T cells held more expanded clones than CD4+ did, on average.

Repertoires were generated with immunoSEQ multiplex PCR, while TCRdb's copy carries only in-frame clones and drops some. The table records 30,000 or so clones, roughly 85% of them present only once. Regarding this clone: Antigen: not known.

Deletions cut 4 bases from V and 10 bases from J, with 9 bases between. This CDR3 spans 11 amino acids. Germline lookup yields CDR1 MGHDK and CDR2 SYGVNS. The V call is TRBV25-1, the J call TRBJ2-3; a possible D gene is TRBD1 (5 bases). The source of this sequence is an adult with an advanced solid tumor such as melanoma, head and neck, liver or kidney cancer. Sequenced here: CD4+ or CD8+ T cells sorted from blood, sampled in a trial of the OX40 agonist ivuxolimab. CDR3 sequence (DNA): TGTGCCAGCAGTGGTGGGGCCCCGCAGTATTTT. Protein: CASSGGAPQYF.